One sample yielded the 3 T cell receptor beta chains listed below, sequenced in a study of blood T cells in healthy people across ages. Primers used in a second PCR of roughly 6 to 12 cycles were a sample-barcoded 5' primer and a J-beta primer mix. TCRdb fed the 5' RACE reads into MiXCR, producing one record per CDR3 protein. The sample comprises about 1.1 million distinct CDR3 sequences, around two fifths of which are singletons, and less than 15% rests with the top ten. The material sequenced was blood. The receptors shown here come from a man younger than 35 in good health.

CDR3 loop: CASSIQGGERDTQYF. CDR3 DNA sequence: TGTGCCAGCAGCATACAGGGCGGAGAAAGAGATACGCAGTATTTT. The rearrangement joins TRBV5-4 to TRBJ2-3, with D perhaps TRBD1 (6 bases). The CDR3 is made up of 15 amino acids. Germline V gives CDR1 SGHNT, CDR2 YYREEE (reference sequence). Deletions cut 4 bases from V and 5 bases from J, with 17 bases between. Full variable domain (remainder filled in from reference TRBV5-4 and TRBJ2-3): ETGVTQSPTHLIKTRGQQVTLRCSSQSGHNTVSWYQQALGQGPQFIFQYYREEENGRGNFPPRFSGLQFPNYSSELNVNALELDDSALYLCASSIQGGERDTQYFGPGTRLTVL.

This clonotype was picked up many times. The genes are TRBV7-6 and TRBJ1-1; D might be TRBD1 (6 bases). The V gene's germline CDR1 is SGHVS and CDR2 FNYEAQ. The CDR3 extends over 14 amino acids. The ends were cut back, 5 bases at V and 0 bases at J, with 10 bases in the middle. The DNA of the CDR3 is TGTGCCAGCAGCCCAGGGACATTGAACACTGAAGCTTTCTTT. Protein product: CASSPGTLNTEAFF.

The V call is TRBV6-5, the J call TRBJ1-1; 7 positions match TRBD1. Unmatched junction bases numbered 4, after V lost 5 bases and J lost 4 bases. Germline V gene sequence: CDR1 MNHEY, CDR2 SVGAGI. The CDR3 extends over 13 amino acids. The CDR3 DNA reads TGTGCCAGCAGTAACAGGGGTGCCACTGAAGCTTTCTTT. Translating gives CASSNRGATEAFF.